The source of this T cell receptor (beta chain) is a study of molecular identifiers for immune sequencing clone quantification. Study outcomes and limitations: Beyond 20 RNA copies, clones held over 99% of effector molecules, compared with under 1% in naive cells.

TCRdb reprocessed the PCR reads with MiXCR, giving one entry per CDR3 protein. The sample records roughly 50,000 distinct CDR3 sequences, just over 35% being singletons. V was clipped by 0 bases and J by 9 bases, with 9 bases between them. The CDR3 is 13 residues long. Germline V gives CDR1 SGHAT, CDR2 FQNNGV. This clonotype has at least ten counts. The antigen remains undetermined. V and J are TRBV11-2 and TRBJ2-1; D is ambiguous. Sequences were obtained from naive CD8+ T cells from blood, with Jurkat cell RNA spiked in. As for subset: FACS-sorted CD8+CD4-CCR7+CD45RA+ naive T cells. The sequence came from a human donor in good health. Some libraries in this study had Jurkat cell RNA spiked in. CDR3 in DNA: TGTGCCAGCAGCTTAGAACTGAAGGTTGAGCAGTTCTTC. Encoded protein: CASSLELKVEQFF.